This T cell receptor (beta chain) stems from a study of T-cell memory formation after mild COVID-19. Whole-study results and caveats: Second-wave clones peaking on day 37 lacked confirmed SARS-CoV-2 specificity.

Concerning this clonotype itself: Its antigen remains unidentified.

Per germline, CDR1 MGHRA and CDR2 YSYEKL. Between the trimmed V and J ends, which lost 1 base and 2 bases, there was a span of 11 bases. The CDR3 runs 15 residues. 5'RACE primed from the constant segment yielded TCR alpha and TCR beta cDNA libraries bearing sample barcodes and UMIs. Each CDR3 protein gets one entry after TCRdb re-called the 5' RACE reads with MiXCR. The sample holds around 320,000 distinct CDR3 sequences, 15% to 20% seen once. Material for sequencing was PBMCs or a T cell subset sorted from them (not recorded which). This chain joins TRBV4-1 and TRBJ2-5, with a weak D call TRBD2 (6 bases). The source is a man between 18 and 35 years old who had mild COVID-19 (a few samples of this study predate the infection). Cell type and time point are not known. CDR3 nucleotide sequence: TGCGCCAGCAGCCAAGGAGGCGGGGTTCAAGAGACCCAGTACTTC. This sequence encodes CASSQGGGVQETQYF.